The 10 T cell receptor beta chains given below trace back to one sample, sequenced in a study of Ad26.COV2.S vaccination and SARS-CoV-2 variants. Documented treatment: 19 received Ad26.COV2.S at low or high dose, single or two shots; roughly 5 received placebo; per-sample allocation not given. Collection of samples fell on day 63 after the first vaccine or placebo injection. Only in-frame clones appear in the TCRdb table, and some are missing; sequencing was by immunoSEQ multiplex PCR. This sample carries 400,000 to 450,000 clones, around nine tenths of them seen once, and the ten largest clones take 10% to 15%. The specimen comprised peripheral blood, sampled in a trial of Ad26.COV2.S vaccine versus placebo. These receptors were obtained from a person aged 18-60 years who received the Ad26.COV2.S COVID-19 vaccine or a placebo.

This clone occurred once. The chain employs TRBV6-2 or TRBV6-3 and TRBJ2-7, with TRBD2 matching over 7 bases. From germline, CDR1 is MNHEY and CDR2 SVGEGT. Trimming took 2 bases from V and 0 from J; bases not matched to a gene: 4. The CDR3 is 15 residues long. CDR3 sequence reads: CASSYGREYSYEQYF. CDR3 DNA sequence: TGTGCCAGCAGTTACGGGCGGGAGTACTCCTACGAGCAGTACTTC.

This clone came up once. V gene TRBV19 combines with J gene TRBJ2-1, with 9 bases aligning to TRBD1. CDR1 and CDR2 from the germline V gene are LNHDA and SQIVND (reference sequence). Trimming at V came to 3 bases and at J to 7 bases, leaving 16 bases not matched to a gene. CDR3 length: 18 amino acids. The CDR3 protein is CASSIRLLSGQGRNEQFF. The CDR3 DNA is TGTGCCAGTAGTATCAGGCTCCTGTCGGGACAGGGACGGAATGAGCAGTTCTTC.

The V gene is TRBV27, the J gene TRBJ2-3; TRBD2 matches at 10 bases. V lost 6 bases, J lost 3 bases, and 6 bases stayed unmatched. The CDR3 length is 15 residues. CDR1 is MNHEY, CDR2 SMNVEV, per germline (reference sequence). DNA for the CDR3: TGTGCCAGCAGCTCTAGCGGGAGTAATACAGATACGCAGTATTTT. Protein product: CASSSSGSNTDTQYF.

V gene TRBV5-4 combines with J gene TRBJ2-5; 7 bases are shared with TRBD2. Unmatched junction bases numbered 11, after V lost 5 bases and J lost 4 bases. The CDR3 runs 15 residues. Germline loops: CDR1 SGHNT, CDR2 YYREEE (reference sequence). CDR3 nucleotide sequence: TGTGCCAGCAGAACGGCGGGAGTTTTGGCAGAGACCCAGTACTTC. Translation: CASRTAGVLAETQYF.

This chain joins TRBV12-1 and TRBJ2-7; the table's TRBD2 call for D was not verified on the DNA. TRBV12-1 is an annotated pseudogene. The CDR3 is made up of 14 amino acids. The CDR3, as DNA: TGTGCCAGCAGCTCCCAAACGGAGTTGTCCGAGCAGTACTTC. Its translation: CASSSQTELSEQYF.

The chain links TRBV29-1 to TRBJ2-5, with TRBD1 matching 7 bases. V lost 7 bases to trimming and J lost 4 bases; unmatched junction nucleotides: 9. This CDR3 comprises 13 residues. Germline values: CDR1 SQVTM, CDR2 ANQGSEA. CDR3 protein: CSARAQGPETQYF. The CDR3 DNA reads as TGCAGCGCTCGAGCACAGGGGCCAGAGACCCAGTACTTC.

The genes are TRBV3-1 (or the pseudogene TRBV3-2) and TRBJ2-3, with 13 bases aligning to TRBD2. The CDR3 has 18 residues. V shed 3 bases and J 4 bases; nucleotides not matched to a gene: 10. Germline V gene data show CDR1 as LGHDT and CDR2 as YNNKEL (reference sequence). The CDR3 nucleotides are TGTGCCAGCAGCCATACGGGACTAGCGGGAACCTTCGCAGATACGCAGTATTTT. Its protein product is CASSHTGLAGTFADTQYF.

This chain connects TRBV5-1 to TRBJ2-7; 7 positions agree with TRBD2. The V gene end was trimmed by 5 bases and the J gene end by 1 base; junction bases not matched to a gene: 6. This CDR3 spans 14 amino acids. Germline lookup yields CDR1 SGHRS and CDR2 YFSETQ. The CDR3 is CASRWSGTSYEQYF. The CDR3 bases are TGCGCCAGCAGGTGGAGCGGGACTTCCTACGAGCAGTACTTC.

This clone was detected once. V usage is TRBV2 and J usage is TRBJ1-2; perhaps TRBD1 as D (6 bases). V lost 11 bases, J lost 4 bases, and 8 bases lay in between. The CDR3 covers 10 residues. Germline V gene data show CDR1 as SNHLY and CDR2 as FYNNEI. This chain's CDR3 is CAGGLYGYTF. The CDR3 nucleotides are TGTGCCGGGGGCCTCTATGGCTACACCTTC.

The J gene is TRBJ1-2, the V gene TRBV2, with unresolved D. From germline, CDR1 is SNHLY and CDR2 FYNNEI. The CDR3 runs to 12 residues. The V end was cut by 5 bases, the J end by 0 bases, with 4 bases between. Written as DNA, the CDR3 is TGTGCCAGCAGTCCTGCTAACTATGGCTACACCTTC. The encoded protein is CASSPANYGYTF.